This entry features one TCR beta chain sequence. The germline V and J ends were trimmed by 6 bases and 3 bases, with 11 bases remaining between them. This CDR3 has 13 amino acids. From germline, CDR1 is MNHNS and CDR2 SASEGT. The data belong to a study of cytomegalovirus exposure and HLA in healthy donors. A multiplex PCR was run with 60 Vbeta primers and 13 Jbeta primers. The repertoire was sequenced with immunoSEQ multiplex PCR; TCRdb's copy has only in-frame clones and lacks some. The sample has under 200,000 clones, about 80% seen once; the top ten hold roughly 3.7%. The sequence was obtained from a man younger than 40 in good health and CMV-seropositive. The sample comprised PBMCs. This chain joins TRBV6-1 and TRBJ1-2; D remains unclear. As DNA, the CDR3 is TGTGCCAGCAGGCACACCCAGGACTATGGCTACACCTTC. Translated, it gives CASRHTQDYGYTF.